This section outlines one TCR beta chain sequence together with its context. Antigen unknown. This record belongs to a study of early T cells in non-severe SARS-CoV-2 infection. Study-level information: Alpha and beta chains were unpaired, from unsorted whole-blood bulk RNA.

Whole-study results and caveats: Matching with VDJdb favored anti-spike CD8 responses (missing private and CD4 specificities).

V shed 8 bases and J 6 bases; nucleotides not matched to a gene: 13. The CDR3 has 15 residues. Germline values: CDR1 MNHEY, CDR2 SVGAGI. The protocol attached unique molecular identifiers to individual cDNA molecules. MiXCR, run by TCRdb on the 5' RACE reads, gives a single entry per CDR3 protein. The table lists 20,000 to 30,000 distinct CDR3 sequences, 4.3% of them singletons. The clonotype comes from an adult who was a healthcare worker with PCR-confirmed SARS-CoV-2 infection or an uninfected control (not recorded which). This chain connects TRBV6-5 to TRBJ2-7, with TRBD1 matching over 10 bases. The sample consisted of whole blood. The CDR3 nucleotides read TGTGCCAGCCGTTCCCCGGGACAGGGGCGCGGCGAGCAGTACTTC. Encoded protein: CASRSPGQGRGEQYF.